A single TCR beta chain is shown here with its context. Its antigen is undetermined. This sample is part of a study of blood T cells in healthy people across ages. Overall study results and limits: Since the PBMCs were unsorted, naive and antigen-experienced cells could not be conclusively compared.

Then a second PCR, running about 6 to 12 cycles, was carried out with a sample-barcoded 5' primer and a J-beta primer mix. TCRdb called the 5' RACE reads again in MiXCR, with one record for every CDR3 protein. The profile shows 600,000 to 800,000 distinct CDR3 sequences, over 40% of them singletons. The CDR3 loop spans 13 amino acids. The V end was cut by 4 bases, the J end by 7 bases, with 15 bases between. Germline CDR1 reads SGHRS; CDR2 reads YFSETQ. The chain links TRBV5-1 to TRBJ2-7; possible D gene TRBD1, 5 bases. The sequenced sample was blood. This sequence was found in a woman at least 80 years old in good health. CDR3 residues: CASSGPGTGEQYF. In DNA, the CDR3 is TGCGCCAGCAGCGGCCCAGGAACAGGAGAGCAGTACTTC.